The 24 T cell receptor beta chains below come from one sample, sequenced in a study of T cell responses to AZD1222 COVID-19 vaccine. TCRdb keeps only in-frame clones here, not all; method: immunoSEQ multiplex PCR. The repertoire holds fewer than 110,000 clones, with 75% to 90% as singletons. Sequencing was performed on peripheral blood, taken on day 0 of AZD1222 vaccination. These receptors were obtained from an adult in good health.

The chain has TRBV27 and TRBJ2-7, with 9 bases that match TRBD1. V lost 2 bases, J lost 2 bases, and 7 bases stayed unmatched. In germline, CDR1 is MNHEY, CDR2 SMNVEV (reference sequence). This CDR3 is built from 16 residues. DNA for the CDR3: TGTGCCAGCAGTTTACGACAGGGGGTCGGAACCTACGAGCAGTACTTC. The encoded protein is CASSLRQGVGTYEQYF.

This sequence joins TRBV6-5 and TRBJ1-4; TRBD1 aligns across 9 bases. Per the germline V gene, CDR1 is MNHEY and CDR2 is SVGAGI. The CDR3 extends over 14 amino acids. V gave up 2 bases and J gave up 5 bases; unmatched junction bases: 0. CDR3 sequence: CASSYGTGNEKLFF. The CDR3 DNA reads TGTGCCAGCAGTTACGGGACAGGGAATGAAAAACTGTTTTTT.

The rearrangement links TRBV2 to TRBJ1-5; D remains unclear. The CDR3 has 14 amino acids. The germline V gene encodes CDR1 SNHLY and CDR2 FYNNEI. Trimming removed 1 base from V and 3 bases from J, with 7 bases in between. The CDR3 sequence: CASSEVEVNQPQHF. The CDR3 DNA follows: TGTGCCAGCAGTGAAGTGGAGGTCAATCAGCCCCAGCATTTT.

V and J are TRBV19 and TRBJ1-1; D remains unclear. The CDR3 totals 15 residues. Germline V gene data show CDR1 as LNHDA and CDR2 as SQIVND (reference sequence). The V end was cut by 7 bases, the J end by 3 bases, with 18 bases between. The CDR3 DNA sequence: TGTGCCAGTAAGACCATCGATTGGGGTCACACTGAAGCTTTCTTT. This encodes CASKTIDWGHTEAFF.

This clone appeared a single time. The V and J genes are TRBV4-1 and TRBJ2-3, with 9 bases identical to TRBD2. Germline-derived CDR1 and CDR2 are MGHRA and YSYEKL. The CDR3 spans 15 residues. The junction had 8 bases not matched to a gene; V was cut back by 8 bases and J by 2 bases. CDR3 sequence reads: CASALGGRATDTQYF. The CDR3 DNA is TGCGCCAGCGCCCTCGGCGGGAGGGCCACAGATACGCAGTATTTT.

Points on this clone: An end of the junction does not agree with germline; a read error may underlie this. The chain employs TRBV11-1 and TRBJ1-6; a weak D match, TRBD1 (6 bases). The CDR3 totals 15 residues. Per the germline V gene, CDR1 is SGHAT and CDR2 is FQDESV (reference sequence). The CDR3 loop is CASSVAGAQGSPLHF. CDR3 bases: TGTGCCAGCAGCGTAGCAGGGGCCCAAGGGTCACCCCTCCACTTT.

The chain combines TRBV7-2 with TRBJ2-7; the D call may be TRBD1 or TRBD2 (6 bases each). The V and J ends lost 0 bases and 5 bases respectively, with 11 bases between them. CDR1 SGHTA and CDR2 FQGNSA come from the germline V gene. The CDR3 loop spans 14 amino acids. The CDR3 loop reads CASSLAGGFHEQYF. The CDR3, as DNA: TGTGCCAGCAGCTTAGCGGGGGGCTTCCACGAGCAGTACTTC.

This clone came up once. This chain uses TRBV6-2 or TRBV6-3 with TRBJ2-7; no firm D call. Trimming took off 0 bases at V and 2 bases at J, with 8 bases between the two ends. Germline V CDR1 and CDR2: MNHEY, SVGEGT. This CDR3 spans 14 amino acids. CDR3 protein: CASSYSQVPYEQYF. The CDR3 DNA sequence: TGTGCCAGCAGTTACTCCCAGGTCCCCTACGAGCAGTACTTC.

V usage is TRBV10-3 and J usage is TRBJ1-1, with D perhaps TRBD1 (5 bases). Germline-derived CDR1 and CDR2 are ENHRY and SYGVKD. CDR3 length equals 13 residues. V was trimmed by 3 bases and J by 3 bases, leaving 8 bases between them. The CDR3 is CAISESGYTEAFF. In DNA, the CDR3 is TGTGCCATCAGTGAATCAGGGTACACTGAAGCTTTCTTT.

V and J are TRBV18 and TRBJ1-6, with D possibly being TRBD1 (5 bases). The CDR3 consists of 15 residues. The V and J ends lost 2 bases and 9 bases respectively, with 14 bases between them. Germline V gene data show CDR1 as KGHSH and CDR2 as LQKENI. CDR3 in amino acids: CASSPKLGLGSPLHF. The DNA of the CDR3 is TGTGCCAGCTCACCAAAGCTGGGGCTGGGTTCACCCCTCCACTTT. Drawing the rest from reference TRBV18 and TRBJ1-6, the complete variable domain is NAGVMQNPRHLVRRRGQEARLRCSPMKGHSHVYWYRQLPEEGLKFMVYLQKENIIDESGMPKERFSAEFPKEGPSILRIQQVVRGDSAAYFCASSPKLGLGSPLHFGNGTRLTVT.

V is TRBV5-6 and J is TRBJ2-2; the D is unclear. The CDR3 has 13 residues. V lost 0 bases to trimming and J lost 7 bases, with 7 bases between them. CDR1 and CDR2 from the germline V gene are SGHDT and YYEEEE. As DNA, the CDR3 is TGTGCCAGCAGCTTGGGAAGTCACGGGGAGCTGTTTTTT. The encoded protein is CASSLGSHGELFF.

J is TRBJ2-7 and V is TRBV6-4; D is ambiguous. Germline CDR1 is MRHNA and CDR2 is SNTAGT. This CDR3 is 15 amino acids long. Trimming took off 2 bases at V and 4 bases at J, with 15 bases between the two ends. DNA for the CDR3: TGTGCCAGCAGTGACCCACCGACACTTTCGTACGAGCAGTACTTC. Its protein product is CASSDPPTLSYEQYF.

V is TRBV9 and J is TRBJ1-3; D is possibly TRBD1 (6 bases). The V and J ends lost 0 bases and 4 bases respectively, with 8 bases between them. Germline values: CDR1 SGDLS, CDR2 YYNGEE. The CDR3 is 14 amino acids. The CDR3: CASSVAGAGNTIYF. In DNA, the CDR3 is TGTGCCAGCAGCGTAGCAGGGGCGGGAAACACCATATATTTT. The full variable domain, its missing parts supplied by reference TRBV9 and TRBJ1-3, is DSGVTQTPKHLITATGQRVTLRCSPRSGDLSVYWYQQSLDQGLQFLIQYYNGEERAKGNILERFSAQQFPDLHSELNLSSLELGDSALYFCASSVAGAGNTIYFGEGSWLTVV.

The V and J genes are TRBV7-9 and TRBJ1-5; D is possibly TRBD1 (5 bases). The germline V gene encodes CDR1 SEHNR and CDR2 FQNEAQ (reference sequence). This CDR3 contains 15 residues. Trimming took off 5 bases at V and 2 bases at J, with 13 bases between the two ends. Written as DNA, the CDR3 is TGTGCCAGCAGCCTAGAGGGGATGGGCAATCAGCCCCAGCATTTT. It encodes CASSLEGMGNQPQHF.

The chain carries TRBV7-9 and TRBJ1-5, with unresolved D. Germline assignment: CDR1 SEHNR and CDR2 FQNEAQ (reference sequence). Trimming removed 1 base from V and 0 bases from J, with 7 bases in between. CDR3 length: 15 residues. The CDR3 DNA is TGTGCCAGCAGCTTAGTAGGGAGTAGCAATCAGCCCCAGCATTTT. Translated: CASSLVGSSNQPQHF. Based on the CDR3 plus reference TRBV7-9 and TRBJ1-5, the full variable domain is DTGVSQNPRHKITKRGQNVTFRCDPISEHNRLYWYRQTLGQGPEFLTYFQNEAQLEKSRLLSDRFSAERPKGSFSTLEIQRTEQGDSAMYLCASSLVGSSNQPQHFGDGTRLSIL.

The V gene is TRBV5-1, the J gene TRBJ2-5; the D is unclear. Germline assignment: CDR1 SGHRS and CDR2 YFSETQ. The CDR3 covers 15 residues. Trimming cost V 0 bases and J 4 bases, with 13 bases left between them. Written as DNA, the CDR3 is TGCGCCAGCAGCTTGGAACCTAGTGTTCGAGAGACCCAGTACTTC. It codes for CASSLEPSVRETQYF.

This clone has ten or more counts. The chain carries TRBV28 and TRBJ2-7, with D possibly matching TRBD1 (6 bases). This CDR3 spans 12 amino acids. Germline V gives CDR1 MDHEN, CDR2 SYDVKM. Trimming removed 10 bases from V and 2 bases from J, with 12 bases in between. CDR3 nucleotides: TGTGCCACCAACCGGGACACCTACGAGCAGTACTTC. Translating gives CATNRDTYEQYF.

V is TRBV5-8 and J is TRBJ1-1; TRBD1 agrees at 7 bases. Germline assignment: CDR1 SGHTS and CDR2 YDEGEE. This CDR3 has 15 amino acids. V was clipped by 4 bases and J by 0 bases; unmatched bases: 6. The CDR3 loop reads CASSPGTALNTEAFF. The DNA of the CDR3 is TGTGCCAGCAGCCCGGGGACAGCTTTGAACACTGAAGCTTTCTTT.

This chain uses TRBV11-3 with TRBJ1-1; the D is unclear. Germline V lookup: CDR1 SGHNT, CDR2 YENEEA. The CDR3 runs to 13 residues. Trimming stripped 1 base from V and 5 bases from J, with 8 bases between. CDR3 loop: CASSLVPGTEAFF. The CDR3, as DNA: TGTGCCAGCAGCTTAGTCCCGGGGACTGAAGCTTTCTTT.

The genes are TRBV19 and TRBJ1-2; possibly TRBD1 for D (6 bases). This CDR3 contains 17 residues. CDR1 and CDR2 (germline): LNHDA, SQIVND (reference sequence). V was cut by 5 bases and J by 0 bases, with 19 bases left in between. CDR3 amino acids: CASSFHSQGNSNYGYTF. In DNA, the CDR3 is TGTGCCAGTAGTTTTCACTCACAGGGAAATTCTAACTATGGCTACACCTTC.

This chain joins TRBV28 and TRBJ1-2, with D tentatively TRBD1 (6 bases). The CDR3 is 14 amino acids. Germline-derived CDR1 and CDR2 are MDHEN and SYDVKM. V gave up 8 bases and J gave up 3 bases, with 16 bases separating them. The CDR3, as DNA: TGTGCCAGCGGTACGATACAGGGCTACTATGGCTACACCTTC. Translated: CASGTIQGYYGYTF.

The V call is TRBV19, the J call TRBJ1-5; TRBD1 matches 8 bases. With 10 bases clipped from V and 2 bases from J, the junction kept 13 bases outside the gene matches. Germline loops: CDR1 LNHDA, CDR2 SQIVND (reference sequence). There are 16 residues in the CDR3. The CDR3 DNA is TGTGCCATTAGAGACTCCGGGACAGGAGGCAATCAGCCCCAGCATTTT. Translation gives CAIRDSGTGGNQPQHF.

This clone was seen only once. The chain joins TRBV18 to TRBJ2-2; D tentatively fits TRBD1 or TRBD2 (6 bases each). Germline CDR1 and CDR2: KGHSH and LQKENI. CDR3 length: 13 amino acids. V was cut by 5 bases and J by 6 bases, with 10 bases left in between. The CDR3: CASSNREAGELFF. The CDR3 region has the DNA TGTGCCAGCTCAAACAGGGAGGCCGGGGAGCTGTTTTTT.

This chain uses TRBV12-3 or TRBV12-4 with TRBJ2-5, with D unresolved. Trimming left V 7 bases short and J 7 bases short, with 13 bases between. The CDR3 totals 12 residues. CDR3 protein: CASNHPGGTQYF. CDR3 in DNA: TGTGCCAGCAACCACCCCGGCGGGACCCAGTACTTC.